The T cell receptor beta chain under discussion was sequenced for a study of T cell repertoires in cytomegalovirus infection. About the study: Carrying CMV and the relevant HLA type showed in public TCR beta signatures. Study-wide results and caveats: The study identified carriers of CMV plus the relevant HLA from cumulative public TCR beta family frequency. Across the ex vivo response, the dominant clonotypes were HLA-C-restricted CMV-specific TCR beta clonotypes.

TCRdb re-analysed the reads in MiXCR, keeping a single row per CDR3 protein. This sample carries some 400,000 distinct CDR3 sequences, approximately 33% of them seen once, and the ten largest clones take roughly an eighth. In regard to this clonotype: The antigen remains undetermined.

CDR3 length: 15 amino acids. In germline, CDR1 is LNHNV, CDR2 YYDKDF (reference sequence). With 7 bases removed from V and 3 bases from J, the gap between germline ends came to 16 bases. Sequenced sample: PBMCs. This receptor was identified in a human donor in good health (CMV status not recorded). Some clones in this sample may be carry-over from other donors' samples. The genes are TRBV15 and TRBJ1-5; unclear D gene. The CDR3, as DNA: TGTGCCACCAAGGAGGAGGGCTTACTCAATCAGCCCCAGCATTTT. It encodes CATKEEGLLNQPQHF.